This T cell receptor (beta chain) was sequenced in a study of shared clonotypes between healthy human individuals. The CDR3 runs to 15 residues. Unmatched junction bases numbered 6, after V lost 7 bases and J lost 2 bases. CDR1 and CDR2 (germline): MGHDK, SYGVNS. Partitioning of CD4+ cells yielded a CD45RA+ naive subset and a CD45RA-negative memory subset. Assay used: immunoSEQ multiplex PCR; TCRdb lists only in-frame clones, some missing. The sample contains 2 million to 2.5 million clones, roughly 90% of which appear only once. The gene calls are TRBV25-1 and TRBJ2-3; TRBD2 aligns across 10 bases. What was sequenced was naive CD4+ T cells from PBMCs. Subset here: CD45RA+ positively selected. This receptor was identified in a man in his late teens or twenties in good health. Some clones in this sample may be carry-over from other donors' samples. For the CDR3, the DNA is TGTGCCAGCAAATGGACTAGCGGTTACACAGATACGCAGTATTTT. Translation gives CASKWTSGYTDTQYF.